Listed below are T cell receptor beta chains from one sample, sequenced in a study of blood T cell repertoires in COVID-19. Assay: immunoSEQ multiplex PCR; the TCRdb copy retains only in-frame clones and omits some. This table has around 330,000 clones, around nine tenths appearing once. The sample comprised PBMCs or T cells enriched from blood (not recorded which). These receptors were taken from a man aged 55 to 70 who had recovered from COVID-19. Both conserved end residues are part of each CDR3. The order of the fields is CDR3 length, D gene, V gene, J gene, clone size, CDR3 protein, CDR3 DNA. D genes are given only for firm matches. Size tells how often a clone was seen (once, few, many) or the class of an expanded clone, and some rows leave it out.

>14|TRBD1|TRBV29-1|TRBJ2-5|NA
CSVERQGGGETQYF
TGCAGCGTTGAACGGCAAGGGGGCGGGGAGACCCAGTACTTC
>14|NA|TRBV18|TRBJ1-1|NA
CASSLSGRNTEAFF
TGTGCCAGCTCGCTGTCCGGGAGGAACACTGAAGCTTTCTTT
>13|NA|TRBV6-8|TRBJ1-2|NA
CASGKTGTQGYTF
TGTGCCAGCGGCAAGACCGGGACTCAAGGCTACACCTTC
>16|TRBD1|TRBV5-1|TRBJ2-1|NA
CASSLTTGVIGHEQFF
TGCGCCAGCAGCTTGACTACAGGGGTAATCGGGCATGAGCAGTTCTTC
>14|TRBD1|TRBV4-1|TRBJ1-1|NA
CASSRQGMNTEAFF
TGCGCCAGCAGTCGACAGGGAATGAACACTGAAGCTTTCTTT
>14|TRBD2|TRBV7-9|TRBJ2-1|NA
CASSYGTSKKRQFF
TGTGCCAGCAGCTACGGGACTAGCAAAAAGCGGCAGTTCTTC
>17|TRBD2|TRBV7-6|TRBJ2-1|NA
CASSLDAIPGTSGSLFF
TGTGCCAGCAGCCTAGATGCAATTCCCGGGACTAGCGGGAGTTTGTTCTTC
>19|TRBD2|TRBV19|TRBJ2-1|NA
CASRTSSGLAGGPYNEQFF
TGTGCCAGTAGGACCTCCTCGGGACTAGCGGGGGGCCCCTACAATGAGCAGTTCTTC
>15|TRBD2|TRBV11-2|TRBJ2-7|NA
CASSRGLAGIYEQYF
TGTGCCAGCAGCCGGGGACTAGCGGGAATCTACGAGCAGTACTTC
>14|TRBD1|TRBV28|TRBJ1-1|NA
CASVASQGASEAFF
TGTGCCAGCGTTGCCTCACAGGGGGCCTCTGAAGCTTTCTTT
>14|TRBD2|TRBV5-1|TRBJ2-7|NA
CASSLLAAAPEQYF
TGCGCCAGCAGCCTACTAGCGGCCGCCCCCGAGCAGTACTTC
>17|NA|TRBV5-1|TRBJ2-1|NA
CASSLFPDSPRRNEQFF
TGCGCCAGCAGCTTGTTCCCGGACAGCCCGAGGAGGAATGAGCAGTTCTTC
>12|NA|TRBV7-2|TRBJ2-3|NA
CASSSVAETQYF
TGTGCCAGCAGCTCCGTAGCGGAGACGCAGTATTTT
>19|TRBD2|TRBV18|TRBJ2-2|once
CASSPRSRLAGAGTGELFF
TGTGCCAGCTCACCACGGAGCAGACTAGCGGGCGCGGGCACCGGGGAGCTGTTTTTT
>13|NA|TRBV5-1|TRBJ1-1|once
CASSFTLANEAFF
TGCGCCAGCAGCTTTACCCTAGCTAATGAAGCTTTCTTT
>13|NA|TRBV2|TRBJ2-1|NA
CASSGPGDNEQFF
TGTGCCAGCAGTGGACCCGGGGACAATGAGCAGTTCTTC
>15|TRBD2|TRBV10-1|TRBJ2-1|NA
CASSITGLGENEQFF
TGCGCCAGCAGTATAACAGGACTAGGGGAGAATGAGCAGTTCTTC
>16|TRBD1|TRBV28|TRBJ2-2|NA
CASRAPGQGFIGELFF
TGTGCCAGCAGGGCCCCGGGACAGGGCTTTATCGGGGAGCTGTTTTTT
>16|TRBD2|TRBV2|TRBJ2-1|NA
CASSDGLAGYYNEQFF
TGTGCCAGCAGTGATGGGCTAGCGGGATACTACAATGAGCAGTTCTTC
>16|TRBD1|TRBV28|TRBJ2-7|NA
CASPPRRDRGAYEQYF
TGTGCCAGCCCCCCTAGACGGGACAGGGGAGCCTACGAGCAGTACTTC
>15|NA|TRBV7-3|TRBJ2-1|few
CASSSQVGRRNEQFF
TGTGCCAGCAGCTCCCAGGTCGGTAGAAGGAATGAGCAGTTCTTC
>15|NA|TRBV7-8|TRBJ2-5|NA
CASSLQPLASDTQYF
TGTGCCAGCAGCCTACAACCCCTTGCCTCTGATACCCAGTACTTC
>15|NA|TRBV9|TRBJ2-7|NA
CASSVDGASSYEQYF
TGTGCCAGCAGCGTAGATGGAGCGAGCTCCTACGAGCAGTACTTC